This TCR beta chain is drawn from a study of OX40 agonist ivuxolimab in advanced cancers. This clone has a handful of counts. Using immunoSEQ multiplex PCR, the repertoire was profiled, and TCRdb retains in-frame clones only, with some absent. This sample has 70,000 to 95,000 clones, with 85% to 90% found just once. Per the germline V gene, CDR1 is SGHTA and CDR2 is FQGTGA. The CDR3 spans 15 residues. V lost 2 bases, J lost 2 bases, and 13 bases lay in between. The V and J genes are TRBV7-3 and TRBJ2-7; the D call may be TRBD1 or TRBD2 (5 bases each). Specimen: CD4+ or CD8+ T cells sorted from blood, collected in a trial of the OX40 agonist ivuxolimab. This TCR was sampled from an adult with an advanced solid tumor such as melanoma, head and neck, liver or kidney cancer. In nucleotides, the CDR3 is TGTGCCAGCAGCTTAGACCGGGACGGGACCTACGAGCAGTACTTC. It yields the protein CASSLDRDGTYEQYF.